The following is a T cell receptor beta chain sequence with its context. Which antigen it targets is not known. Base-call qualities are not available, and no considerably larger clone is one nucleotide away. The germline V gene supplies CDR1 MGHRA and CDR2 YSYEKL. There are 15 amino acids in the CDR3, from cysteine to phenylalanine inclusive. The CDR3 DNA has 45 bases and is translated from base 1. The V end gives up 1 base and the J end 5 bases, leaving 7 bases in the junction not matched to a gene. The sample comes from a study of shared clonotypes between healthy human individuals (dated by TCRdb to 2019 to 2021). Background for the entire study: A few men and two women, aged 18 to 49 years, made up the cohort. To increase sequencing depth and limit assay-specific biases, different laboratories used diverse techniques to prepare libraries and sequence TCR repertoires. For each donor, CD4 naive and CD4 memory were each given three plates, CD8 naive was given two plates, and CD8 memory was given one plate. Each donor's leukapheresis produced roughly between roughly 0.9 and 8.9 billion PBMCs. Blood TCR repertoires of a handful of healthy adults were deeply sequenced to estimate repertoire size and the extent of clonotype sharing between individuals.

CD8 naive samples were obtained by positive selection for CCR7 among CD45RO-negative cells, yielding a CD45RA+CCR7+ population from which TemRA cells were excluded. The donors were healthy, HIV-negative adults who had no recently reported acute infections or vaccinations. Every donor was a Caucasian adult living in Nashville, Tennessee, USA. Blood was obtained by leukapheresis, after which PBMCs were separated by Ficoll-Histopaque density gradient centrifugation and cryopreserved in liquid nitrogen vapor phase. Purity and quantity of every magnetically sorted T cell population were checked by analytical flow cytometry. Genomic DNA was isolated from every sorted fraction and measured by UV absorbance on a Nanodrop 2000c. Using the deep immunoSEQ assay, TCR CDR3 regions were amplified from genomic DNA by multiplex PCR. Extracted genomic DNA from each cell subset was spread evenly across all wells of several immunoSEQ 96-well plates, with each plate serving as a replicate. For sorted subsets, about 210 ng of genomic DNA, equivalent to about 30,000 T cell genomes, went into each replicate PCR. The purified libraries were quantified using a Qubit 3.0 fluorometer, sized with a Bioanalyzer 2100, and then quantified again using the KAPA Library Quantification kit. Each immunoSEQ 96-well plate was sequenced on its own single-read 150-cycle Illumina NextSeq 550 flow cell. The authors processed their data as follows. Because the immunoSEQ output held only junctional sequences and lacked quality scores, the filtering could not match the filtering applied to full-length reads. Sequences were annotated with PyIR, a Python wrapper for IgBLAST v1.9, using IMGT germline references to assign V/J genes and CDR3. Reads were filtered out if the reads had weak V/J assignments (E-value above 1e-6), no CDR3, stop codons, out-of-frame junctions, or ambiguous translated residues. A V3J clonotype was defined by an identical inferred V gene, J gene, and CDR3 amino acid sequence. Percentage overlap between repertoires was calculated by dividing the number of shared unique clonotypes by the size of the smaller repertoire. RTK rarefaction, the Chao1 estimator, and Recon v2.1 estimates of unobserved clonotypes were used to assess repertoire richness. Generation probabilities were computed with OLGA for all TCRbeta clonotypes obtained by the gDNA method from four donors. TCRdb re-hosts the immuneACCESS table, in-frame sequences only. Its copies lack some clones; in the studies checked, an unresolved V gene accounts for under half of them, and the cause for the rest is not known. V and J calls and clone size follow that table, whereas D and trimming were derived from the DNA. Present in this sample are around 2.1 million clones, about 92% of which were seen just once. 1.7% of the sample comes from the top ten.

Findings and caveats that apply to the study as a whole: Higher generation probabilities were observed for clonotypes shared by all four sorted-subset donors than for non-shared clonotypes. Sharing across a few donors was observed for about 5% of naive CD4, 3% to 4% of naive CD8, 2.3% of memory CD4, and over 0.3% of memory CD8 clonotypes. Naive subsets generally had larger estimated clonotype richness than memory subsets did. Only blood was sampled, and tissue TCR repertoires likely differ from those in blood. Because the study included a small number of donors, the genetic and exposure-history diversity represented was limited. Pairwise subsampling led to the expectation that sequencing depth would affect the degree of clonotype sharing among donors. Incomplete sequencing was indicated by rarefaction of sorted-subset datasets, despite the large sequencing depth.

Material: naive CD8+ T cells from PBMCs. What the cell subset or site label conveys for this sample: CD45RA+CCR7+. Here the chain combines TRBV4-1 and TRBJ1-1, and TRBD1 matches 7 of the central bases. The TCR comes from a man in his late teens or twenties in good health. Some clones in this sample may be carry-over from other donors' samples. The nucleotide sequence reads TGCGCCAGCAGCCAAGTTCAGGGGGGTTGGACTGAAGCTTTCTTT. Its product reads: CASSQVQGGWTEAFF.